This T cell receptor beta chain stems from a study of spatial heterogeneity in lung cancer. General observations from the study: Counts of expanded intratumoral alpha and beta TCRs tracked tumor mutation counts. The counts of expanded TCRs, ubiquitous and regional, tracked ubiquitous and regional nonsynonymous mutations, respectively.

Time point described: sample taken at primary tumor resection. CDR1 and CDR2 (germline): LGHDT, YNNKEL (reference sequence). V was pared by 1 base and J by 1 base, with 7 bases between. This CDR3 is built from 14 residues. About this clonotype: Its antigen is still unknown.

TCRdb passed the 5' RACE reads through MiXCR, listing each CDR3 protein once. The table includes thousands of distinct CDR3 sequences, approximately 15% detected once. The sample consisted of lung tumor tissue, taken at surgery. The chain joins TRBV3-1 to TRBJ1-1; D might be TRBD1 (5 bases). The clonotype comes from a male donor with early-stage non-small cell lung cancer. For the CDR3, the DNA is TGTGCCAGCAGCCAAGGGGACCGGAACACTGAAGCTTTCTTT. Amino acid sequence: CASSQGDRNTEAFF.